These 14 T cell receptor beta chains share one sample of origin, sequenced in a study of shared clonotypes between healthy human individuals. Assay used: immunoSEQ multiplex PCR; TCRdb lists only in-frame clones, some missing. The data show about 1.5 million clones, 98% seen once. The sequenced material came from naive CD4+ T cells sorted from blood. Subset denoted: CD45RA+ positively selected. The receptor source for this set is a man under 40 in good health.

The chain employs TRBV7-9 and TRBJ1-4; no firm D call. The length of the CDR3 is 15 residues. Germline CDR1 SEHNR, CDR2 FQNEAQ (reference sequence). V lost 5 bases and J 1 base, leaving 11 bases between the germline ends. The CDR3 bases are TGTGCCAGCAGCCCTGACCCCGAAACTAATGAAAAACTGTTTTTT. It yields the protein CASSPDPETNEKLFF.

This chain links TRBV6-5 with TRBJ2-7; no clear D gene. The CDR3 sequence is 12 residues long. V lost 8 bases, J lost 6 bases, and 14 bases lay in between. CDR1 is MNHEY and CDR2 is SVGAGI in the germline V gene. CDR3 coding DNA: TGTGCCAGCTCGCCGATTTTGGGCGAGCAGTACTTC. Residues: CASSPILGEQYF.

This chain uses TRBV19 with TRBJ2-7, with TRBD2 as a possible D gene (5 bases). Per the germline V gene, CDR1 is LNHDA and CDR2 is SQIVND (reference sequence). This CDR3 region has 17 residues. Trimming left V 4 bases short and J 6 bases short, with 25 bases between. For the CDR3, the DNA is TGTGCCAGTAGTAGCCACCTTGGACTCCCCGGAGGCTCCGAGCAGTACTTC. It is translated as CASSSHLGLPGGSEQYF.

The CDR3 DNA reads TGCGCCAGCAGCCAGACAGGGGCTTTCACCGGGGAGCTGTTTTTT. This gives the protein CASSQTGAFTGELFF. The chain couples TRBV5-1 to TRBJ2-2; 8 bases line up with TRBD1. CDR3 length: 15 amino acids. With 4 bases clipped from V and 4 bases from J, the junction kept 6 bases outside the gene matches. The germline V gene encodes CDR1 SGHRS and CDR2 YFSETQ.

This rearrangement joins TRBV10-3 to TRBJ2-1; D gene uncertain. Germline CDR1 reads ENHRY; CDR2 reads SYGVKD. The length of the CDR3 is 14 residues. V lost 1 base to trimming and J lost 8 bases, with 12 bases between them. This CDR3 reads CAISEFGPSDEQFF. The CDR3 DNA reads TGTGCCATCAGTGAGTTCGGGCCCTCGGATGAGCAGTTCTTC.

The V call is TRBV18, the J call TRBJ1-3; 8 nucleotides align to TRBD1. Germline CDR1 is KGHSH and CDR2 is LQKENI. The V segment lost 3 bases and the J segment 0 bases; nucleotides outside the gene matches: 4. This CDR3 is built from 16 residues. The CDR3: CASSPTGVGSGNTIYF. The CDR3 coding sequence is TGTGCCAGCTCACCGACAGGGGTAGGCTCTGGAAACACCATATATTTT.

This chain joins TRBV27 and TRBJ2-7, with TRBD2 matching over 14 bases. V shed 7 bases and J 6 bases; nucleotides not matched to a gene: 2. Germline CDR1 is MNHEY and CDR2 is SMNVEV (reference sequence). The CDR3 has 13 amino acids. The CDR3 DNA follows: TGTGCCAGCATGGGACTAGCGGGAGTCGAGCAGTACTTC. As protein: CASMGLAGVEQYF.

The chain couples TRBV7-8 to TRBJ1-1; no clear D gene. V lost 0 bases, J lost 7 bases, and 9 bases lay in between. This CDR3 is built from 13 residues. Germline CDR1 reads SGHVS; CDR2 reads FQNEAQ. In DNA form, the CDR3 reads TGTGCCAGCAGCTTAGCAGAGCCAAATGAAGCTTTCTTT. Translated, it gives CASSLAEPNEAFF.

This CDR3 is CASSYMTGRNEQFF. DNA for the CDR3: TGTGCCAGCAGTTATATGACAGGGAGGAATGAGCAGTTCTTC. The chain employs TRBV6-5 and TRBJ2-1; D is perhaps TRBD1 (7 bases). This CDR3 contains 14 residues. Trimming removed 3 bases from V and 7 bases from J, with 13 bases in between. Germline CDR1 MNHEY, CDR2 SVGAGI.

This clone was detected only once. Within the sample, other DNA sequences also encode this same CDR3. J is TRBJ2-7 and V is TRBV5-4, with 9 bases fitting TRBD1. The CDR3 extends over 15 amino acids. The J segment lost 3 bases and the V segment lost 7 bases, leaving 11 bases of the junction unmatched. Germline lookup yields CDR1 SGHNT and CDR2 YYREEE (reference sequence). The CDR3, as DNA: TGTGCCAGCTCTTCCGCCGGGACAGGGATCTACGAGCAGTACTTC. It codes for CASSSAGTGIYEQYF.

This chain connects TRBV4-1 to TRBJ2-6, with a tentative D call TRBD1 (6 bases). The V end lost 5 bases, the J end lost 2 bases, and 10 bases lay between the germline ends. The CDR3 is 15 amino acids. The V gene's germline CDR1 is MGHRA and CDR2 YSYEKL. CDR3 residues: CASSKQGAGANVLTF. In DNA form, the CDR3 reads TGCGCCAGCAGCAAACAGGGAGCTGGGGCCAACGTCCTGACTTTC.

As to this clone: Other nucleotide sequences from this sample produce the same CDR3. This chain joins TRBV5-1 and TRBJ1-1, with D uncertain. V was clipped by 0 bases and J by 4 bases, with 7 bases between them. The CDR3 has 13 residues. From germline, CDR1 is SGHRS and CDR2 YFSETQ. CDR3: CASSLEAVTEAFF. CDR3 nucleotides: TGCGCCAGCAGCTTGGAAGCGGTCACTGAAGCTTTCTTT.

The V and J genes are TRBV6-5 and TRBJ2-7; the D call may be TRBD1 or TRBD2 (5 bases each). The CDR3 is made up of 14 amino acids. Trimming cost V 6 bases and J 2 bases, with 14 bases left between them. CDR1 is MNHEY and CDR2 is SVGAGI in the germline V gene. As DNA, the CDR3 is TGTGCCAGCAGCCGGTTCGGGGCTCCCTACGAGCAGTACTTC. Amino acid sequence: CASSRFGAPYEQYF.

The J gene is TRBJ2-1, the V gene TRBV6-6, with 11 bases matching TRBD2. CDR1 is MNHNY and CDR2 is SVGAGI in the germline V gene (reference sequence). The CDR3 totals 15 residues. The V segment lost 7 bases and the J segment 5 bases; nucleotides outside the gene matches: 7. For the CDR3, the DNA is TGTGCCAGCAAGCTAGTAGCGGGAGGGAACAATGAGCAGTTCTTC. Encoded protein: CASKLVAGGNNEQFF.